Presented here are 21 T cell receptor beta chains from one specimen sequenced in a study of T cells in Graves' hyperthyroidism and ophthalmopathy. The TCR beta CDR3 regions underwent amplification using RNA transcripts as the source. When the TCR CDR3 underwent first-round RT-PCR, the HTBI primer set was used. TCRdb reprocessed the multiplex PCR reads with MiXCR, giving one entry per CDR3 protein. The repertoire has hundreds of thousands of distinct CDR3 sequences, roughly 15% of them found once; the top ten carry roughly 10%. The source material was blood. Receptor source: a woman between 18 and 29 years old with Graves' hyperthyroidism.

This clonotype was observed a handful of times. The rearrangement uses TRBV20-1 and TRBJ2-7; TRBD1 agrees at 7 bases. V shed 4 bases, J shed 6 bases, and the junction held 12 bases outside the gene matches. The CDR3 spans 14 residues. Germline CDR1 DFQATT, CDR2 SNEGSKA (reference sequence). The CDR3 region has the DNA TGCAGTGCTACCCAACCGGGACAGATTACCGAGCAGTACTTC. Its protein is CSATQPGQITEQYF.

The table lists this clonotype with a few counts. The J gene is TRBJ1-2, the V gene TRBV7-9; 9 nucleotides agree with TRBD1. V lost 2 bases and J lost 7; bases outside the gene matches: 2. The CDR3 contains 13 residues. Germline CDR1 is SEHNR and CDR2 is FQNEAQ (reference sequence). In DNA form, the CDR3 reads TGTGCCAGCAGCTTATGGACAGGGGTTGGCTACACCTTC. The encoded protein is CASSLWTGVGYTF.

Ten or more counts support this clonotype. The gene calls are TRBV7-2 and TRBJ1-4; D ambiguous. Per germline, CDR1 SGHTA and CDR2 FQGNSA. Trimming removed 5 bases from V and 0 bases from J, with 10 bases in between. This CDR3 is built from 15 residues. The CDR3 reads CASSLPVATNEKLFF. The CDR3 region has the DNA TGTGCCAGCAGCCTCCCGGTAGCAACTAATGAAAAACTGTTTTTT.

This clonotype was found many times. V and J are TRBV28 and TRBJ2-1; the D is unclear. The CDR3 totals 14 residues. Trimming removed 2 bases at V and 3 bases at J, with 8 bases between. The germline V gene has CDR1 MDHEN and CDR2 SYDVKM. The CDR3 protein is CASSLDPLYNEQFF. The CDR3 nucleotides are TGTGCCAGCAGTTTAGACCCCCTCTACAATGAGCAGTTCTTC. Filled out from reference TRBV28 and TRBJ2-1, the complete variable domain reads DVKVTQSSRYLVKRTGEKVFLECVQDMDHENMFWYRQDPGLGLRLIYFSYDVKMKEKGDIPEGYSVSREKKERFSLILESASTNQTSMYLCASSLDPLYNEQFFGPGTRLTVL.

The chain links TRBV19 to TRBJ1-1; a weak D match, TRBD1 (6 bases). The CDR3 is made up of 13 amino acids. Trimming cost V 8 bases and J 4 bases, with 14 bases left between them. Germline lookup yields CDR1 LNHDA and CDR2 SQIVND (reference sequence). In DNA, the CDR3 is TGTGCCAGTGCCTCGAGGGGGGCCACTGAAGCTTTCTTT. Amino acids: CASASRGATEAFF.

There are a few counts of this clonotype. This chain joins TRBV14 and TRBJ2-5, with D hard to call. Germline V gene lookup returns CDR1 SGHDN and CDR2 FVKESK. The CDR3 has 15 amino acids. V gave up 1 base and J gave up 4 bases, with 13 bases separating them. CDR3 region: CASSQVLLRGETQYF. The CDR3 region has the DNA TGTGCCAGCAGCCAAGTTTTACTAAGAGGAGAGACCCAGTACTTC.

This clonotype was seen more than once but under ten times. This chain joins TRBV20-1 and TRBJ2-1; TRBD2 agrees at 8 bases. Losses at the gene ends were 8 bases for V and 4 bases for J; bases not matched to a gene: 7. The CDR3 length is 13 residues. Germline CDR1 reads DFQATT; CDR2 reads SNEGSKA (reference sequence). This CDR3 reads CSKREQEYNEQFF. The CDR3 nucleotides read TGCAGTAAGCGGGAGCAAGAGTACAATGAGCAGTTCTTC.

This clonotype was counted many times. The chain joins TRBV20-1 to TRBJ2-5; possibly TRBD1 or TRBD2 for D (6 bases each). From germline, CDR1 is DFQATT and CDR2 SNEGSKA (reference sequence). V lost 0 bases, J lost 8 bases, and 22 bases lay in between. The CDR3 totals 16 residues. The CDR3 DNA is TGCAGTGCTAGAGAGCTAACTGAAGGGGGGTTTGGAACCCAGTACTTC. This encodes CSARELTEGGFGTQYF.

This clonotype was found many times. The gene calls are TRBV7-9 and TRBJ2-1; D is uncertain. This CDR3 is built from 13 residues. V was pared by 0 bases and J by 8 bases, with 8 bases between. Germline values: CDR1 SEHNR, CDR2 FQNEAQ (reference sequence). The CDR3 DNA reads TGTGCCAGCAGCTTAGCAGATGAGGATGAGCAGTTCTTC. Encoded protein: CASSLADEDEQFF.

The chain combines TRBV11-2 with TRBJ2-7; D is unclear. V was shortened by 5 bases and J by 7 bases, with 12 bases between the two germline ends. The CDR3 has 12 amino acids. Germline lookup yields CDR1 SGHAT and CDR2 FQNNGV. The CDR3 spells CASSQWSREQYF. In DNA form, the CDR3 reads TGTGCCAGCAGCCAATGGTCACGAGAGCAGTACTTC.

This clonotype was seen a few times. In DNA, the CDR3 is TGTGCCAGCAGCTCGGGACTAGGCCCGCCTAGCACAGATACGCAGTATTTT. Protein: CASSSGLGPPSTDTQYF. The V call is TRBV5-6, the J call TRBJ2-3, with 8 bases identical to TRBD2. This CDR3 spans 17 amino acids. J was trimmed by 0 bases and V by 3 bases; bases with no gene match: 9. Looked up from germline, CDR1 is SGHDT and CDR2 is YYEEEE.

This clonotype was seen only a few times. This chain joins TRBV6-2 or TRBV6-3 and TRBJ1-5; tentatively, D is TRBD1 (5 bases). The CDR3 has 19 residues. Trimming took 3 bases from V and 2 from J, leaving 23 bases between them. Germline V gene lookup returns CDR1 MNHEY and CDR2 SVGEGT. DNA for the CDR3: TGTGCCAGCAGTTATGCCGGAGACAGTGTACGAGGGGGCAATCAGCCCCAGCATTTT. This encodes CASSYAGDSVRGGNQPQHF.

There are many counts of this clonotype. The rearrangement joins TRBV11-1 to TRBJ1-2, with D hard to call. Germline loops: CDR1 SGHAT, CDR2 FQDESV (reference sequence). The CDR3 extends over 14 amino acids. Trimming shortened V by 3 bases and J by 1 base, and 9 bases separated the two germline ends. The CDR3 nucleotides read TGTGCCAGCAGCTTCACGGAGGGTAACTATGGCTACACCTTC. Protein product: CASSFTEGNYGYTF.

The V gene is TRBV2, the J gene TRBJ1-1, with 7 bases identical to TRBD1. CDR3 length equals 16 residues. Germline V gene lookup returns CDR1 SNHLY and CDR2 FYNNEI. V was clipped by 4 bases and J by 1 base; unmatched bases: 9. CDR3 sequence reads: CASSVVWDSQNTEAFF. As DNA, the CDR3 is TGTGCCAGCAGTGTTGTATGGGACAGCCAGAACACTGAAGCTTTCTTT.

This clonotype was counted many times. The chain uses TRBV18 and TRBJ2-1, with D perhaps TRBD2 (6 bases). V lost 3 bases and J lost 6, with 12 bases in between. The germline CDR1 and CDR2 sequences are KGHSH and LQKENI. The CDR3 extends over 14 amino acids. The DNA for the CDR3 is TGTGCCAGCTCACCGGGACTCCAGGGCAATGAGCAGTTCTTC. This sequence encodes CASSPGLQGNEQFF.

J is TRBJ2-5 and V is TRBV20-1; 9 nucleotides line up with TRBD2. V lost 1 base, J lost 7 bases, and 19 bases stayed unmatched. The CDR3 has 18 amino acids. The germline gives CDR1 DFQATT, CDR2 SNEGSKA (reference sequence). CDR3: CSARAVPLAGSPGLTQYF. CDR3 coding DNA: TGCAGTGCTAGAGCTGTCCCGCTAGCGGGATCCCCGGGTTTGACCCAGTACTTC.

This clonotype was seen many times. Here the CDR3 DNA reads TGTGCCAGCAGCCCCTATCTAGGGGAGACCCAGTACTTC. Protein product: CASSPYLGETQYF. The rearrangement links TRBV11-2 to TRBJ2-5; D remains ambiguous. This CDR3 has 13 residues. V dropped 5 bases and J dropped 5 bases, with 12 bases sitting between them. Germline V gene data show CDR1 as SGHAT and CDR2 as FQNNGV.

A few counts support this clonotype. The chain joins TRBV2 to TRBJ2-5; 13 nucleotides align to TRBD2. CDR1 and CDR2 from the germline V gene are SNHLY and FYNNEI. Germline trimming cut 2 bases from V and 4 bases from J; bases unmatched to any gene: 13. The CDR3 is 19 residues long. CDR3 in amino acids: CASSETHGLAGVNRETQYF. In DNA form, the CDR3 reads TGTGCCAGCAGTGAAACCCATGGACTAGCGGGAGTGAATAGAGAGACCCAGTACTTC.

In this sample, this clonotype turned up many times. The genes are TRBV24-1 and TRBJ2-1; D unresolved. V dropped 9 bases and J dropped 0 bases, with 8 bases sitting between them. Germline loops: CDR1 KGHDR, CDR2 SFDVKD. The CDR3 runs 13 residues. CDR3 loop: CATGSSSYNEQFF. In nucleotides, the CDR3 is TGTGCCACCGGGTCAAGCTCCTACAATGAGCAGTTCTTC.

About this clonotype itself: A much larger clonotype is one base distant, so this may be a read error. The chain uses TRBV28 and TRBJ1-2; D is possibly TRBD1 (6 bases). This CDR3 contains 14 residues. Trimming took 6 bases from V and 3 from J, leaving 14 bases between them. The V gene's germline CDR1 is MDHEN and CDR2 SYDVKM. The CDR3 DNA is TGTGCCAGCAGCTCTCAGGGGAGGTACTATGGCTACACCTTC. Translation gives CASSSQGRYYGYTF.

This clonotype was found many times. The CDR3 sequence is CASSSTGTRDTQYF. In DNA form, the CDR3 reads TGTGCCAGCAGTTCAACTGGGACCCGAGATACGCAGTATTTT. This chain joins TRBV28 and TRBJ2-3; D could derive from TRBD1 or TRBD2 (5 bases each). Per germline, CDR1 MDHEN and CDR2 SYDVKM. CDR3 length: 14 residues. Trimming removed 4 bases at V and 5 bases at J, with 13 bases between.